This T cell receptor (beta chain) was sequenced during a study of immune evolution from preneoplasia to lung adenocarcinoma. Study overall: HLA loss of heterozygosity: 6% to 7.5% AIS, around 16% MIA, around 33% ADC, none AAH.

Repertoires were generated with immunoSEQ multiplex PCR, while TCRdb's copy carries only in-frame clones and drops some. The sample lists 37,000 or so clones, 74% occurring once. V gave up 2 bases and J gave up 7 bases; unmatched junction bases: 4. Germline lookup yields CDR1 KGHSH and CDR2 LQKENI. The CDR3 length is 16 residues. Between the mid-2010s and the late 2010s, patients underwent resection in Japan or China. Two lung cancer pathologists independently confirmed each histologic diagnosis. After pathologic assessment, macro-dissection selected premalignant or tumor cells for extraction. The sequenced sample consisted of FFPE invasive lung adenocarcinoma tissue. The clonotype comes from a person between 60 and 69 years old with lung adenocarcinoma. The genes are TRBV18 and TRBJ2-1; 14 nucleotides align to TRBD2. The CDR3 here is CASSPGTSGSLNEQFF. CDR3 bases: TGTGCCAGCTCACCAGGGACTAGCGGGAGTCTTAATGAGCAGTTCTTC.